This T cell receptor (beta chain) was identified during a study of shared clonotypes between healthy human individuals (dated by TCRdb to the early 2020s). Looking at the study overall: A few men and two women, aged 18 to 49 years, made up the cohort. Each donor's leukapheresis produced roughly between about 0.9 and 9.5 billion PBMCs. To increase sequencing depth and limit assay-specific biases, different laboratories used diverse techniques to prepare libraries and sequence TCR repertoires. For each donor, three plates each were used for CD4 naive and CD4 memory, two plates were used for CD8 naive, and one plate was used for CD8 memory. To estimate repertoire size and how much clonotype sharing occurs between individuals, the study deeply sequenced the blood TCR repertoires of about five healthy adults.

From the cysteine up to the phenylalanine, the CDR3 has a length of 17 residues. Only the CDR3 DNA stays, 51 bases, in frame from base 1. Trimming leaves V shorter by 0 bases and J shorter by 5 bases, with the junction holding 7 bases beyond the gene matches. In the germline V gene (reference sequence), CDR1 corresponds to SEHNR and CDR2 to FQNEAQ. CD8 naive samples consisted of CD45RO-negative cells that were positively selected for CCR7, yielding a CD45RA+CCR7+ population without TemRA cells. The donors were healthy, HIV-negative adults who had no recently reported acute infections or vaccinations. Only Caucasian adults living in Nashville, Tennessee, USA were represented among the donors. Blood was collected by leukapheresis, and PBMCs were isolated by Ficoll-Histopaque density gradient centrifugation and then cryopreserved in liquid nitrogen vapor phase. Analytical flow cytometry was used to check the purity and quantity of each magnetically sorted T cell population. Genomic DNA was isolated from every sorted fraction and measured by UV absorbance on a Nanodrop 2000c.

Note on this clone: This receptor's antigen is unknown. Base-call qualities are not available, and no considerably larger clone is one nucleotide away.

Results and caveats for the whole study, not just this receptor: Across four donors, about 5.2% of naive CD4, 3% to 4% of naive CD8, roughly 2.3% of memory CD4, and under 0.45% of memory CD8 clonotypes were shared. Pairwise subsampling led to the expectation that sequencing depth would affect the degree of clonotype sharing among donors. Clonotypes shared by all four sorted-subset donors showed higher generation probabilities than non-shared clonotypes. Because the study included a small number of donors, the genetic and exposure-history diversity represented was limited. Estimated clonotype richness was generally larger for naive than for memory subsets. Sampling was limited to blood, and TCR repertoires in tissue likely differ from TCR repertoires in blood. Even with the large sequencing depth, rarefaction of the sorted-subset datasets indicated that sequencing was incomplete.

Using the deep immunoSEQ assay, TCR CDR3 regions were amplified from genomic DNA by multiplex PCR. Extracted genomic DNA from each cell subset was distributed evenly across all wells of several immunoSEQ 96-well plates, and each plate was treated as a replicate. For sorted subsets, about 210 ng of genomic DNA, equivalent to 30,000 or so T cell genomes, went into each replicate PCR. Purified libraries were quantified with a Qubit 3.0 fluorometer, sized on a Bioanalyzer 2100, and re-quantified with the KAPA Library Quantification kit. Every immunoSEQ 96-well plate was sequenced on a separate single-read 150-cycle Illumina NextSeq 550 flow cell. In the authors' own workflow: Because only junctional sequences without quality scores were contained in the immunoSEQ output, filtering matching that applied to full-length reads could not be performed. Sequences were annotated with PyIR, a Python wrapper for IgBLAST v1.9, and V/J genes and CDR3 were assigned using IMGT germline references. Reads were filtered out if the reads had weak V/J assignments (E-value above 1e-6), no CDR3, stop codons, out-of-frame junctions, or ambiguous translated residues. V3J clonotypes were defined by identical inferred V gene, J gene, and CDR3 amino acid sequence. Percentage overlap between repertoires was calculated by dividing the number of shared unique clonotypes by the size of the smaller repertoire. Repertoire richness was assessed with RTK rarefaction, the Chao1 estimator, and Recon v2.1 estimates of unobserved clonotypes. Generation probabilities were computed with OLGA for all TCRbeta clonotypes obtained by the gDNA method from a few donors. In its TCRdb copy, this immuneACCESS table keeps in-frame sequences only and misses some clones. Where compared with another copy, unresolved V genes explain less than half of these, and the others have no known cause. V and J calls and clone size are those listed in that table; D and trimming were worked out from the DNA. For this sample there are some 580,000 clones; 98% appear just once. Approximately 0.33% of the sample is taken by the ten largest.

The sequence joins TRBV7-9 to TRBJ2-1, with 10 middle bases fitting TRBD1. Sequencing was carried out using naive CD8+ T cells sorted from blood. Reading the label with the study, this specimen's cell subset or site is: CD45RA+CCR7+. The receptor comes from a man under 40 in good health. The CDR3 protein is CASSLAEAGTGDNEQFF. In nucleotide form, the sequence is TGTGCCAGCAGCTTAGCGGAGGCCGGGACAGGGGACAATGAGCAGTTCTTC. The entire variable domain, with the stretches around the CDR3 drawn from the reference TRBV7-9 and TRBJ2-1 proteins, is DTGVSQNPRHKITKRGQNVTFRCDPISEHNRLYWYRQTLGQGPEFLTYFQNEAQLEKSRLLSDRFSAERPKGSFSTLEIQRTEQGDSAMYLCASSLAEAGTGDNEQFFGPGTRLTVL.